This is a list of T cell receptor beta chains from one sample in a study of blood T cell repertoires in COVID-19. TCRdb's table, derived via immunoSEQ multiplex PCR, lists solely in-frame clones and lacks some. The sample has a few hundred thousand clones, approximately 86% seen once; the top ten hold about 9.2%. The specimen was peripheral blood. These receptors originate from a man aged 35 to 55 who had recovered from COVID-19. Each CDR3 is given without its conserved first and last residue. Fields, in order: V gene, D gene, J gene, CDR3 protein. The D gene is left open where the match is weak.

TRBV7-6	-	TRBJ2-1	ASSPQWGSSYNEQF
TRBV7-2	TRBD1	TRBJ2-7	ASSLVGTALGKY
TRBV7-9	TRBD2	TRBJ2-7	ASSPQGLAGLYEQY
TRBV6-5	-	TRBJ1-2	ASSYDRSYGYT
TRBV7-2	TRBD2	TRBJ2-1	ASSLWASGRDYNEQF
TRBV7-9	TRBD2	TRBJ2-1	ASSLALRASGGNEQF
TRBV20-1	TRBD1	TRBJ2-7	SASQGAEYEQY
TRBV3-1/TRBV3-2	-	TRBJ2-6	ASSPFGAAYSGANVLT
TRBV28	TRBD1	TRBJ2-7	ASGTVTYEQY
TRBV29-1	TRBD1	TRBJ2-5	SVTGGGETQY
TRBV14	-	TRBJ2-5	ASSRGGYVAQY
TRBV15	-	TRBJ2-5	ATSSANRVYRETQY
TRBV10-3	TRBD1	TRBJ2-1	AIRDGQGAGEQF
TRBV29-1	TRBD2	TRBJ2-7	SVGGRASYEQY
TRBV4-1	-	TRBJ1-2	ASSQDGRESYGYT
TRBV7-8	TRBD2	TRBJ2-5	ASSPMGLAGAKETQY
TRBV12-5	TRBD2	TRBJ2-2	ASGSGLVANTGELF
TRBV7-2	TRBD1	TRBJ1-1	ASSLKQGSTEAF
TRBV6-5	TRBD1	TRBJ1-2	ASSYGTGLLGYT
TRBV6-6	-	TRBJ1-2	ASSPLGQANYGYT
TRBV9	-	TRBJ1-2	ASSGAGGANYGYT
TRBV3-1/TRBV3-2	TRBD2	TRBJ2-7	ASSLRASGVGQY
TRBV4-3	-	TRBJ1-1	ASSQGGGGSRRTEAF
TRBV7-2	TRBD2	TRBJ2-7	ASISIRGGHEQY
TRBV30	-	TRBJ1-6	AWSARGSVPLH
TRBV7-2	-	TRBJ1-5	ASSLVAGAGQPQH
TRBV6-5	TRBD1	TRBJ2-2	ASSYGTGNTGELF
TRBV9	-	TRBJ1-2	ASSVGGPANYGYT
TRBV7-2	-	TRBJ2-7	ASSSRLLPYEQY
TRBV23-1	-	TRBJ2-7	ASSQQERRYEQY
TRBV5-6	-	TRBJ1-2	ASSKTNRVRGYT
TRBV6-4	-	TRBJ2-3	ASSDSGASTDTQY
TRBV5-4	TRBD1	TRBJ2-6	ASSDPGTGGPGANVLT
TRBV2	TRBD2	TRBJ2-7	ASSEAKGLAGSYEQY
TRBV13	-	TRBJ2-7	ASSLRQVRYEQY
TRBV4-2	TRBD2	TRBJ2-5	ASSPAGGRFQETQY
TRBV5-6	-	TRBJ1-2	ASSSTAQRGYT
TRBV9	-	TRBJ1-1	ASSGQGGVMGTEAF
TRBV4-3	TRBD2	TRBJ2-7	ASSQDVGTSGYEQY
TRBV25-1	-	TRBJ2-5	ASSERTQY
TRBV7-2	-	TRBJ2-7	ASSLGVGRYEQY
TRBV4-1	TRBD2	TRBJ2-1	ASSQGGTSGGDEQF
TRBV19	-	TRBJ1-1	ASIRGPRHTEAF
TRBV18	TRBD2	TRBJ2-5	ASSPLPTSGVQETQY
TRBV10-2	-	TRBJ2-4	ASSEFLNIQY
TRBV19	TRBD1	TRBJ2-6	ASSRGQGRSGANVLT